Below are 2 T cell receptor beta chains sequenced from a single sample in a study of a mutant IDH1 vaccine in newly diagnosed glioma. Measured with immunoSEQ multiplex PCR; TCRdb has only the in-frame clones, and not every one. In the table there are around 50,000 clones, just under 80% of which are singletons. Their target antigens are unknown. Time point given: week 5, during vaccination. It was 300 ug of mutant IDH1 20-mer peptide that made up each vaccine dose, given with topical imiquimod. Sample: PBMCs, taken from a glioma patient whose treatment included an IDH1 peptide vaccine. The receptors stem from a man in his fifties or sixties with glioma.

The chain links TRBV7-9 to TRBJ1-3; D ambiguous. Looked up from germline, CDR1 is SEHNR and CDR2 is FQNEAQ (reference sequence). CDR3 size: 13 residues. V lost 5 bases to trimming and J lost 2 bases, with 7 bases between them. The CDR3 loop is CASSAGTGNTIYF. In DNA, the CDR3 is TGTGCCAGCAGCGCCGGGACTGGAAACACCATATATTTT. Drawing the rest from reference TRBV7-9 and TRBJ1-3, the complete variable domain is DTGVSQNPRHKITKRGQNVTFRCDPISEHNRLYWYRQTLGQGPEFLTYFQNEAQLEKSRLLSDRFSAERPKGSFSTLEIQRTEQGDSAMYLCASSAGTGNTIYFGEGSWLTVV.

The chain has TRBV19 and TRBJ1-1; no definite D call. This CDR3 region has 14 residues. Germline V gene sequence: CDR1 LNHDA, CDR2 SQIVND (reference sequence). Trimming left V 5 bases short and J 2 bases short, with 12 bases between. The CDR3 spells CASSEETSNTEAFF. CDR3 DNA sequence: TGTGCCAGTAGTGAAGAGACATCTAACACTGAAGCTTTCTTT.